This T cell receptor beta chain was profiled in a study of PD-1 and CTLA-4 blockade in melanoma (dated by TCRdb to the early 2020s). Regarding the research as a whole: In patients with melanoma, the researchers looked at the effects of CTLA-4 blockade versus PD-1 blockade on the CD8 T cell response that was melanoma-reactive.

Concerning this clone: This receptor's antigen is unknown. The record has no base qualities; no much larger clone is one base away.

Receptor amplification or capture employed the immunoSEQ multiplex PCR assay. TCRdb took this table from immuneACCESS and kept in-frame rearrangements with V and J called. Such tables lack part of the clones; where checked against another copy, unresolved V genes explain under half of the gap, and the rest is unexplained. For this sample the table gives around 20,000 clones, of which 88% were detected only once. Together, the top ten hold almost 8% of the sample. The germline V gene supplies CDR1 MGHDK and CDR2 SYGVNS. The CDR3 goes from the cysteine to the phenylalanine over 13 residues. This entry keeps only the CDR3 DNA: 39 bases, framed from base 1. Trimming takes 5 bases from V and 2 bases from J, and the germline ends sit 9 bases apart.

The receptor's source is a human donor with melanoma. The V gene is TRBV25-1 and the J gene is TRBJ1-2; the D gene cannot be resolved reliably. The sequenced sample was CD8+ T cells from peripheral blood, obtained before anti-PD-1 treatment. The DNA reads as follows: TGTGCCAGCAGTCCTCGGGGAAACTATGGCTACACCTTC. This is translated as CASSPRGNYGYTF.